This T cell receptor (beta chain) was sequenced in a study of T cells expressing NK-cell markers. At the level of the study: One of the eight sequenced donors was seronegative, whereas the other seven were HCMV-seropositive.

There are 19 residues in the CDR3. Germline CDR1 is LGHNA and CDR2 is YSLEER. A note on this clonotype: Its specificity is not known.

Beta-chain TCR cDNA was generated via 5'RACE template switching with UMIs. TCRdb reanalyzed the 5' RACE reads, giving one entry per CDR3 protein sequence and no DNA. This sample's table reports fewer than 25,000 distinct CDR3 sequences. General study results and limits: No clear determination of HCMV specificity was made for expanded NKG2C+ T cell clones.

Sample: blood T cells: a sorted CD56 or NKG2C T cell subset, CD4+ or CD8+ T cells, or bulk PBMC T cells (not recorded which). The J gene is TRBJ2-3, the V gene TRBV4-3; TCRdb outputs TRBD2, but without DNA this stays unchecked. The origin of this receptor is a man aged 18-75 years in good health. This CDR3 is CASSQTGFRLAGSTDTQYF.